The rows below give T cell receptor beta chains drawn from one sample of a study of vaccination and CD4 T cells after COVID-19. Each CDR3 protein is one row after TCRdb ran MiXCR on the PCR reads. Of about 9,200 distinct CDR3 sequences listed, around 30% are singletons. The antigens for these receptors are not known. The sequenced material came from CD4+ T cells from blood, cultured in vitro. All receptors come from a human donor in good health. The CDR3 runs from the conserved cysteine through the conserved F or W. The D gene is left open where the match is weak. Size values are once, few and many counts, or a class for expanded clones, and some rows have none.

j_call	v_call	clone_size	d_call	cdr3_nt	cdr3_aa
TRBJ1-1	TRBV29-1	-	-	TGCAGCGTATCCAGCTTGGCCACTGAAGCTTTCTTT	CSVSSLATEAFF
TRBJ2-3	TRBV6-1	few	TRBD1	TGTGCCAGCAGTGAAGGGGGGACAGGGGCAGATACGCAGTATTTT	CASSEGGTGADTQYF
TRBJ2-5	TRBV7-9	-	-	TGTGCCAGCAGCCTTGGCAGCGTCCAAGAGACCCAGTACTTC	CASSLGSVQETQYF
TRBJ1-1	TRBV20-1	-	-	TGCAGTGCTAGAGCCCCCGCAAGTGGCACTGAAGCTTTCTTT	CSARAPASGTEAFF
TRBJ2-7	TRBV20-1	few	-	TGCAGTGCTAGAGGGGGCGGCTACGAGCAGTACTTC	CSARGGGYEQYF
TRBJ1-5	TRBV27	medium-sized	TRBD1	TGTGCCAGCAGTTCAATGACAGGGTGGGGGTATAGCAATCAGCCCCAGCATTTT	CASSSMTGWGYSNQPQHF
TRBJ1-1	TRBV20-1	once	-	TGCAGTGCTAGAGATCGGAGAGGGAACACTGAAGCTTTCTTT	CSARDRRGNTEAFF
TRBJ2-7	TRBV6-1	few	-	TGTGCCAGCAGCCCTTTCGGGAGTATCTACGAGCAGTACTTC	CASSPFGSIYEQYF
TRBJ2-3	TRBV7-9	-	TRBD2	TGTGCCAGCAGCATCCTAGCGGACACAGATACGCAGTATTTT	CASSILADTDTQYF
TRBJ2-5	TRBV2	once	TRBD2	TGTGCCAGCAGGAGGGGATTCAGAGCGGGAGTGATCCAAGAGACCCAGTACTTC	CASRRGFRAGVIQETQYF
TRBJ2-5	TRBV18	-	-	TGTGCCAGCTCACCACCCTCGGGAGAGACCCAGTACTTC	CASSPPSGETQYF
TRBJ1-1	TRBV28	few	-	TGTGCCAGCAGTACCCATGGACAGCCCACTGAAGCTTTCTTT	CASSTHGQPTEAFF
TRBJ2-7	TRBV6-1	few	-	TGTGCCAGCAGTGAACCAACGGGACAATTCTACGAGCAGTACTTC	CASSEPTGQFYEQYF
TRBJ1-5	TRBV24-1	medium-sized	-	TGTGCCACCAGTGACCGCGGGACTCAGCCCCAGCATTTT	CATSDRGTQPQHF
TRBJ1-1	TRBV5-4	few	-	TGTGCCAGCAGCTTGGTTGGGGGGCGGACTGAAGCTTTCTTT	CASSLVGGRTEAFF
TRBJ2-5	TRBV9	few	-	TGTGCCAGCAGCGTAGGGATGGCTGGCGAGACCCAGTACTTC	CASSVGMAGETQYF
TRBJ2-3	TRBV6-2/TRBV6-3	few	-	TGTGCCAGCAGTTACGCGACAGGAGGGGGCACAGATACGCAGTATTTT	CASSYATGGGTDTQYF
TRBJ2-5	TRBV27	few	-	TGTGCCAGCAAGAGCCGGGCCCTAGAGACCCAGTACTTC	CASKSRALETQYF